Listed below are T cell receptor beta chains from one sample, sequenced in a study of cytotoxic CD8 clonotypes in ibrutinib-treated CLL. Sequencing used immunoSEQ multiplex PCR; TCRdb keeps in-frame clones, though not all of them. In the table there are about 40,000 clones, roughly three quarters of which are singletons. The specimen comprised PBMCs, sampled at disease progression, from a patient treated with ibrutinib. All receptors come from a human donor with chronic lymphocytic leukemia. Both conserved end residues are part of each CDR3. Fields, in order: clone size, V gene, D gene, J gene, CDR3 DNA, CDR3 protein. The D gene is left open where the match is weak. The size of a clone is reported for some rows only, either as once, few or many, or as a class for expanded clones.

.	TRBV30	.	TRBJ2-3	TGTGCCTGGAGGGAGTTGGGCAGGGGTCCAATAGCGGATACGCAGTATTTT	CAWRELGRGPIADTQYF
.	TRBV10-3	.	TRBJ2-6	TGTGCCATCAGTCGGACTCCCGTACGCTCTGGGGCCAACGTCCTGACTTTC	CAISRTPVRSGANVLTF
.	TRBV14	.	TRBJ2-3	TGTGCCAGCAGCCAAGATAGGGGTGGTACGCAGTATTTT	CASSQDRGGTQYF
.	TRBV12-5	TRBD1	TRBJ2-5	TGTGCTAGTGGTTTGGGAGCAGGGGGCATGGAGACCCAGTACTTC	CASGLGAGGMETQYF
.	TRBV19	.	TRBJ2-7	TGTGCCAGTGGAGGGACGGGGAGCTCCTACGAGCAGTACTTC	CASGGTGSSYEQYF
few	TRBV5-4	TRBD2	TRBJ2-3	TGTGCCAGCAGCTTGGGGCTAGCGGGGAGTCCAGATACGCAGTATTTT	CASSLGLAGSPDTQYF
few	TRBV7-9	.	TRBJ1-2	TGTGCCAGCGGAGGGCAATATGGCTACACCTTC	CASGGQYGYTF
.	TRBV5-6	.	TRBJ2-1	TGTGCCAGCAGCTCCCGCTATGTCGGTGAGCAGTTCTTC	CASSSRYVGEQFF
.	TRBV5-6	.	TRBJ1-1	TGTGCCAGCAGCTTGGTCTCAGCAGGGGAGTGGGAAGCTTTCTTT	CASSLVSAGEWEAFF
.	TRBV6-6	TRBD1	TRBJ2-1	TGTGCCAGCAGCTCTAGACAGGGGGCCTATGAGCAGTTCTTC	CASSSRQGAYEQFF
.	TRBV14	TRBD2	TRBJ2-7	TGTGCCAGCAGCCAAGTGGCGGGAGTAGTCTACGAGCAGTACTTC	CASSQVAGVVYEQYF
.	TRBV29-1	.	TRBJ1-2	TGCAGCGTTGTGATGAGGGGGGCCTATGGCTACACCTTC	CSVVMRGAYGYTF
.	TRBV14	.	TRBJ2-1	TGTGCCAGCAGCCAAAGGTTTCTAAACAATGAGCAGTTCTTC	CASSQRFLNNEQFF
.	TRBV7-9	.	TRBJ1-2	TGTGCCCTGGTAGCTAACTATGGCTACACCTTC	CALVANYGYTF
.	TRBV28	.	TRBJ2-7	TGTGCCAGCCGAGGGGGGCAGGCGCTGTTTGACGAGCAGTACTTC	CASRGGQALFDEQYF
few	TRBV14	TRBD1	TRBJ2-2	TGTGCCAGCAGCCAGGTTACAGGGGGCAGCACCGGGGAGCTGTTTTTT	CASSQVTGGSTGELFF
.	TRBV18	.	TRBJ2-7	TGTGCCAGCTCCCCAGGGGATGACGACGAGCAGTACTTC	CASSPGDDDEQYF
.	TRBV6-5	TRBD1	TRBJ2-7	TGTGCCAGCAGTAGAAGGGACAGACCCTACGAGCAGTACTTC	CASSRRDRPYEQYF
few	TRBV27	TRBD1	TRBJ1-2	TGTGCCAGCAGTCCAGGGTGGCAGGGGGTCGGAGGCTACACCTTC	CASSPGWQGVGGYTF
.	TRBV5-4	.	TRBJ2-1	TGTGCCAGCAGCTGGGGGGGGACAGCCAGTTACAATGAGCAGTTCTTC	CASSWGGTASYNEQFF
.	TRBV7-9	.	TRBJ2-1	TGTGCCAGCAGCTTAATCATCTCCACCCAGGGCAATGAGCAGTTCTTC	CASSLIISTQGNEQFF
few	TRBV7-9	TRBD1	TRBJ1-3	TGTGCCAGCAGCTCACGGACAGGGGGAAGAAACACCATATATTTT	CASSSRTGGRNTIYF
once	TRBV6-1	TRBD2	TRBJ2-5	TGTGCCAGCAGTGAACTAGCGGGAGACCAAGAGACCCAGTACTTC	CASSELAGDQETQYF
.	TRBV16	.	TRBJ2-2	TGTGCCAGCAGCCAATTTGTGTCCGGGGAGCTGTTTTTT	CASSQFVSGELFF
few	TRBV5-1	TRBD1	TRBJ2-7	TGCGCCAGCAGCTTGGCGGGACAGGGCCCCACGGGCTACGAGCAGTACTTC	CASSLAGQGPTGYEQYF
.	TRBV4-1	TRBD2	TRBJ2-2	TGCGCCAGCAGCCGAGAGGCAGGGCTAGCGGGATCCGGGGAGCTGTTTTTT	CASSREAGLAGSGELFF
.	TRBV2	.	TRBJ1-5	TGTGCCAGCAAAAAAACAGAATATAGCAATCAGCCCCAGCATTTT	CASKKTEYSNQPQHF
.	TRBV20-1	.	TRBJ2-5	TGCAGTGAATTATTGTTGGAGACCCAGTACTTC	CSELLLETQYF
.	TRBV27	.	TRBJ2-1	TGTGCCAGCAGTTTAGCCGGGACTGTTTACAATGAGCAGTTCTTC	CASSLAGTVYNEQFF
.	TRBV7-8	.	TRBJ2-2	TGTGCCAGCAGCTCTGACGGGAACACCGGGGAGCTGTTTTTT	CASSSDGNTGELFF
.	TRBV10-3	.	TRBJ2-3	TGTGCCATCAGTGAGTCGGCAGATACGCAGTATTTT	CAISESADTQYF
.	TRBV2	.	TRBJ2-7	TGTGCCAGCAGCCCGGGACACCCAGGCCTCTACGAGCAGTACTTC	CASSPGHPGLYEQYF
few	TRBV6-5	.	TRBJ1-2	TGTGCCAGCAGCCACGACACAGGGTTGGGCTACACCTTC	CASSHDTGLGYTF
.	TRBV5-1	.	TRBJ2-3	TGCGCCAGCAGCCCGAGGGGCCCCTCGGCAGATACGCAGTATTTT	CASSPRGPSADTQYF
.	TRBV10-3	.	TRBJ1-5	TGTGCCAACGCCGGGACGTTGGAACAGCCCCAGCATTTT	CANAGTLEQPQHF
once	TRBV15	TRBD1	TRBJ1-2	TGTGCCACCAGCAGAGGACAGGGACTCTATGGCTACACCTTC	CATSRGQGLYGYTF
.	TRBV2	TRBD1	TRBJ1-1	TGTGCCAGCAGTGGAGCCCTTGGGACAGGGGGCGTTGGGTTGAACACTGAAGCTTTCTTT	CASSGALGTGGVGLNTEAFF
.	TRBV11-1	.	TRBJ2-3	TGTGCCAGCAGCGTCCAGTTGGATACGCAGTATTTT	CASSVQLDTQYF
few	TRBV2	TRBD1	TRBJ2-5	TGTGCCAGCAGTGCCGGGACAGGTCAAGAGACCCAGTACTTC	CASSAGTGQETQYF
.	TRBV7-3	.	TRBJ1-1	TGTGCCAGCAGCTTACGAGGCGGGAGTGACACTGAAGCTTTCTTT	CASSLRGGSDTEAFF
.	TRBV11-2	TRBD2	TRBJ2-2	TGTGCCAGCAGCGACAGCAGCGGGGGAGGGATCACCGGGGAGCTGTTTTTT	CASSDSSGGGITGELFF
once	TRBV5-1	.	TRBJ2-7	TGCGCCAGCAGCTTTGGCCGGGACTCCGCCTACGAGCAGTACTTC	CASSFGRDSAYEQYF